Listed below are T cell receptor beta chains from one sample, sequenced in a study of cytomegalovirus exposure and HLA in healthy donors. Profiled with immunoSEQ multiplex PCR; TCRdb holds only in-frame clones, not every one. The sample consists of about 140,000 clones, roughly 8.8% of them appearing once. Sample: PBMCs. These receptors came from a woman in her thirties or forties in good health and CMV-seropositive. Each CDR3 is given with its conserved first and last residue. The D gene is left open where the match is weak. Expanded clones get a size class; other rows say once, few or many, or leave the size out.

V gene: TRBV6-4
clone size: few
J gene: TRBJ1-6
D gene: -
CDR3 DNA: TGTGCCAGCAGCGCAGAATCCTCCCCGTCCTATAATTCACCCCTCCACTTT
CDR3 protein: CASSAESSPSYNSPLHF

V gene: TRBV5-1
clone size: few
J gene: TRBJ1-1
D gene: TRBD1
CDR3 DNA: TGCGCCAGCAGCTTGAAGGACAGGGGGAACACTGAAGCTTTCTTT
CDR3 protein: CASSLKDRGNTEAFF

V gene: TRBV9
clone size: -
J gene: TRBJ2-2
D gene: -
CDR3 DNA: TGTGCCAGCAGCCCGCGGGCCACCGGGGAGCTGTTTTTT
CDR3 protein: CASSPRATGELFF

V gene: TRBV5-1
clone size: few
J gene: TRBJ1-6
D gene: TRBD1
CDR3 DNA: TGCGCCAGCAGCGGCCGGGACAGGGGGGCACCCCTCCACTTT
CDR3 protein: CASSGRDRGAPLHF

V gene: TRBV6-6
clone size: few
J gene: TRBJ2-2
D gene: -
CDR3 DNA: TGTGCCAGCAGTTCCGGGAAAACCGGGGAGCTGTTTTTT
CDR3 protein: CASSSGKTGELFF

V gene: TRBV5-1
clone size: few
J gene: TRBJ2-7
D gene: TRBD1
CDR3 DNA: TGCGCCAGCAGCTTGCAGACGCAGGGGGCGGTATCCGAGCAGTACTTC
CDR3 protein: CASSLQTQGAVSEQYF

V gene: TRBV5-4
clone size: few
J gene: TRBJ1-3
D gene: TRBD1
CDR3 DNA: TGTGCCAGCAGCTTAGGGGGCTCCGGAAACACCATATATTTT
CDR3 protein: CASSLGGSGNTIYF

V gene: TRBV13
clone size: -
J gene: TRBJ1-2
D gene: TRBD1
CDR3 DNA: TGTGCCAGCAGCTTAGGGTTCGACAGGGTTTCCCCATCTAACTATGGCTACACCTTC
CDR3 protein: CASSLGFDRVSPSNYGYTF

V gene: TRBV5-6
clone size: few
J gene: TRBJ2-5
D gene: TRBD1
CDR3 DNA: TGTGCCAGCAGCTTGGGACAGGGCTGGGGCCAAGAGACCCAGTACTTC
CDR3 protein: CASSLGQGWGQETQYF

V gene: TRBV19
clone size: few
J gene: TRBJ1-2
D gene: TRBD1
CDR3 DNA: TGTGCCAGTTCCCCCCCCGGGACAGCGACTAACTATGGCTACACCTTC
CDR3 protein: CASSPPGTATNYGYTF

V gene: TRBV5-8
clone size: few
J gene: TRBJ1-5
D gene: -
CDR3 DNA: TGTGCCAGCAGCCGACGGGGGAGCAATCAGCCCCAGCATTTT
CDR3 protein: CASSRRGSNQPQHF

V gene: TRBV29-1
clone size: -
J gene: TRBJ1-1
D gene: TRBD1
CDR3 DNA: TGCAGCGTTGAACGATTCGGGACAGCATCGACTGAAGCTTTCTTT
CDR3 protein: CSVERFGTASTEAFF

V gene: TRBV7-2
clone size: -
J gene: TRBJ2-1
D gene: -
CDR3 DNA: TGTGCCAGCAGCTTAGCGGGACTGGGCATGTACAATGAGCAGTTCTTC
CDR3 protein: CASSLAGLGMYNEQFF

V gene: TRBV2
clone size: few
J gene: TRBJ2-7
D gene: TRBD2
CDR3 DNA: TGTGCCAGCAGAGGACTAGCGGGGGGCTACGAGCAGTACTTC
CDR3 protein: CASRGLAGGYEQYF

V gene: TRBV11-2
clone size: -
J gene: TRBJ2-7
D gene: TRBD1
CDR3 DNA: TGTGCCAGCAGCTTAGCAGGGGGCCCCTCCTACGAGCAGTACTTC
CDR3 protein: CASSLAGGPSYEQYF

V gene: TRBV6-5
clone size: -
J gene: TRBJ1-2
D gene: TRBD1
CDR3 DNA: TGTGCCAGCAGAACAAGGACAGGGGCCAACTATGGCTACACCTTC
CDR3 protein: CASRTRTGANYGYTF

V gene: TRBV4-3
clone size: -
J gene: TRBJ1-6
D gene: -
CDR3 DNA: TGCGCCAGCAGCCCCATCCTCGACAGTAATTCACCCCTCCACTTT
CDR3 protein: CASSPILDSNSPLHF

V gene: TRBV6-5
clone size: many
J gene: TRBJ1-1
D gene: TRBD1
CDR3 DNA: TGTGCCAGCAGTTTGGACAGGGTGAACACTGAAGCTTTCTTT
CDR3 protein: CASSLDRVNTEAFF

V gene: TRBV10-2
clone size: few
J gene: TRBJ2-4
D gene: -
CDR3 DNA: TGCGCCAGCAGTGAGGGGTACAGGGATTCAAGTCCCATTCAGTACTTC
CDR3 protein: CASSEGYRDSSPIQYF

V gene: TRBV6-1
clone size: -
J gene: TRBJ2-5
D gene: TRBD1
CDR3 DNA: TGTGCCAGCAGTGCTGGACAGGGGGCAGGGGAGACCCAGTACTTC
CDR3 protein: CASSAGQGAGETQYF

V gene: TRBV5-4
clone size: -
J gene: TRBJ1-1
D gene: TRBD1
CDR3 DNA: TGTGCCAGCAGACCTCGACAGGGGGATGAAGCTTTCTTT
CDR3 protein: CASRPRQGDEAFF

V gene: TRBV6-5
clone size: -
J gene: TRBJ1-2
D gene: -
CDR3 DNA: TGTGCCAGCAGTCCCACAGGAGTCGTTAACTATGGCTACACCTTC
CDR3 protein: CASSPTGVVNYGYTF

V gene: TRBV12-5
clone size: -
J gene: TRBJ2-7
D gene: -
CDR3 DNA: TGTGCTAGTGGAAATCCGACGGAGAGGTACGAGCAGTACTTC
CDR3 protein: CASGNPTERYEQYF

V gene: TRBV2
clone size: -
J gene: TRBJ1-1
D gene: -
CDR3 DNA: TGTGCCGGGCGCTTACAGGTGAACACTGAAGCTTTCTTT
CDR3 protein: CAGRLQVNTEAFF

V gene: TRBV19
clone size: few
J gene: TRBJ2-7
D gene: -
CDR3 DNA: TGTGCCAGTAGTATTGAGGAGGGGCCCTACGAGCAGTACTTC
CDR3 protein: CASSIEEGPYEQYF

V gene: TRBV18
clone size: -
J gene: TRBJ1-2
D gene: TRBD1
CDR3 DNA: TGTGCCAGCTCACCGTGGACAGGGGAAGTGGGCAGCTATGGCTACACCTTC
CDR3 protein: CASSPWTGEVGSYGYTF